The present T cell receptor (beta chain) was sequenced within a study of regulatory T cells in long-lasting Graves disease. Germline assignment: CDR1 SGHTA and CDR2 FQGNSA. Trimming removed 1 base at V and 1 base at J, with 7 bases between. CDR3 length: 14 residues. This clonotype was found many times. Its antigen is not identified. Study-wide findings and caveats: Those with persistent disease had in common more public clonotypes (about 2,500) than new patients (about 900).

Construction of TCR beta libraries relied on iRepertoire HTBI primers and on Arm-PCR targeting CDR3 regions. TCRdb independently ran MiXCR on the multiplex PCR reads; one entry per CDR3 protein. The sample yields about 440,000 distinct CDR3 sequences, about 16% seen once. Sample time point: newly diagnosed GD, antithyroid drugs for less than 3 months. PBMCs provided the RNA from which the TCR library was made. In addition, the sample was reused for a study of T cells in Graves' hyperthyroidism and ophthalmopathy. From that study: Patients counted as stable if ophthalmopathy did not develop within 18 months. Uncontrolled infection, other autoimmune disease, pregnancy or lactation barred patients from enrollment. Classification by a 13 V-J model distinguished ophthalmopathy from stable hyperthyroidism.

The source is a woman in her 30s with Graves disease. The sequencing here drew on peripheral blood mononuclear cells (PBMCs), taken at new diagnosis, from a patient treated with antithyroid drugs. The V call is TRBV7-2, the J call TRBJ1-1, with D uncertain. In DNA, the CDR3 is TGTGCCAGCAGCTTAGGGTTCGGGAACACTGAAGCTTTCTTT. This sequence encodes CASSLGFGNTEAFF.